The clone carrying this TCR beta chain appeared a few times. This sample is drawn from a study of blood T cell repertoires in COVID-19. Study-level information: Some COVID-19 samples were acute and others convalescent; all came from the United States, Italy and Spain. T cells, B-cell-depleted T cells, or PBMCs provided the cDNA or gDNA that served as material.

As handled by the study authors: Amplifying reference gene primers gave estimates of nucleated cell counts. The assay was immunoSEQ multiplex PCR, and TCRdb's table has in-frame clones only and misses some. The V and J calls and clone size were taken over from that table, and D and trimming were inferred from the DNA. The sample yields roughly 200,000 clones, 70% to 90% seen once. V dropped 4 bases and J dropped 5 bases, with 15 bases sitting between them. The CDR3 sequence is 15 residues long. Germline CDR1 reads SGHDN; CDR2 reads FVKESK. The rearrangement joins TRBV14 to TRBJ2-1; D is perhaps TRBD1 (5 bases). Sequenced sample: peripheral blood. The sequence derives from a young woman with active or convalescent COVID-19. In DNA form, the CDR3 reads TGTGCCAGCAGCCCGAACCTTGACAGCCACAATGAGCAGTTCTTC. It is translated as CASSPNLDSHNEQFF.